This is a list of T cell receptor beta chains from one sample in a study of blood T cell repertoires in COVID-19. The table came from immunoSEQ multiplex PCR; TCRdb's copy has only in-frame clones and leaves some out. This table holds some 250,000 clones, 90% to 95% found once. Sample: PBMCs or T cells enriched from blood (not recorded which). These receptors originate from a human donor in a cohort exposed to, infected with or recovered from COVID-19 (not recorded which). The donor label of this sample is uncertain. Each CDR3 is given with its conserved first and last residue. The order of the fields is V gene, clone size, D gene, J gene, CDR3 DNA, CDR3 protein. A D gene is named only where the DNA matches it firmly. Expanded clones are given a class, and other clones once, few, many or no size at all.

>TRBV9|NA|NA|TRBJ1-1
TGTGCCAGCAGCGTAGAAGGGGTAAACACTGAAGCTTTCTTT
CASSVEGVNTEAFF
>TRBV11-2|once|NA|TRBJ2-1
TGTGCCAGCAGGCCCTTCAGGGGTATCTACAATGAGCAGTTCTTC
CASRPFRGIYNEQFF
>TRBV5-1|NA|NA|TRBJ1-4
TGCGCCAGCAGCCAACGTGCAGGAGGGGAAAAACTGTTTTTT
CASSQRAGGEKLFF
>TRBV7-9|once|TRBD1|TRBJ1-1
TGTGCCAGCAGCCCTCCTTCCGGGACAGTGAACACTGAAGCTTTCTTT
CASSPPSGTVNTEAFF
>TRBV19|once|NA|TRBJ2-5
TGTGCCAGTAGTTTCCGGGACATTGGAGAGACCCAGTACTTC
CASSFRDIGETQYF
>TRBV7-2|NA|TRBD2|TRBJ2-5
TGTGCCAGCAGCTTTAAGACTAGCGGGGCGGGGAGCCAGTACTTC
CASSFKTSGAGSQYF
>TRBV12-3/TRBV12-4|NA|NA|TRBJ1-1
TGTGCCAGCAGTTTATGGAGGACTGAAGCTTTCTTT
CASSLWRTEAFF
>TRBV7-3|NA|TRBD2|TRBJ2-7
TGTGCCAGCAGCTTAACCCCCCAGGTAGCGGGGGGCTCCTACGAGCAGTACTTC
CASSLTPQVAGGSYEQYF
>TRBV7-9|NA|NA|TRBJ2-3
TGTGCCAGCAGCGAGCCGGGACTCCGCACAGATACGCAGTATTTT
CASSEPGLRTDTQYF
>TRBV19|once|NA|TRBJ2-2
TGTGCTACTACCGAAGGGGCTTACACCGGGGAGCTGTTTTTT
CATTEGAYTGELFF
>TRBV27|NA|TRBD2|TRBJ2-3
TGTGCCAGCACGGGAGGGTACTCTAGCACAGATACGCAGTATTTT
CASTGGYSSTDTQYF
>TRBV19|once|TRBD1|TRBJ1-5
TGTGCCAGTCAAGCCAACAGGGGTGGAAGCAATCAGCCCCAGCATTTT
CASQANRGGSNQPQHF
>TRBV19|NA|NA|TRBJ1-1
TGTGCCAGTAGTATAGAGAGCCGGGATCCTGAAGCTTTCTTT
CASSIESRDPEAFF
>TRBV25-1|NA|NA|TRBJ1-2
TGTGCCAGCACCAGTGCGGGTCCTGGCTACACCTTC
CASTSAGPGYTF
>TRBV3-1/TRBV3-2|NA|NA|TRBJ1-4
TGTGCCAGCAGCCAAGCCGGACATCTGGATGAAAAACTGTTTTTT
CASSQAGHLDEKLFF
>TRBV6-2/TRBV6-3|NA|NA|TRBJ2-7
TGTGCCAGCAGTTCCCTCAGGGGGGTCTTCGAGCAGTACTTC
CASSSLRGVFEQYF
>TRBV27|once|NA|TRBJ1-5
TGTGCCAGCAGTTTATTGGACCCGGGATCTAGCAATCAGCCCCAGCATTTT
CASSLLDPGSSNQPQHF
>TRBV7-2|NA|NA|TRBJ1-1
TGTGCCAGCAGCTTAGGGTTTGTCGGTAAGAACACTGAAGCTTTCTTT
CASSLGFVGKNTEAFF
>TRBV4-3|few|TRBD1|TRBJ1-1
TGCGCCAGCAGCCTCGGGACAGGTAAGAGGAACACTGAAGCTTTCTTT
CASSLGTGKRNTEAFF
>TRBV4-1|NA|TRBD2|TRBJ2-3
TGCGCCAGCAGCCAAGAAGCCGCGGGGGGAGCCACAGATACGCAGTATTTT
CASSQEAAGGATDTQYF
>TRBV7-9|few|NA|TRBJ1-1
TGTGCCAGCTCGCACGGGGTGAACACTGAAGCTTTCTTT
CASSHGVNTEAFF
>TRBV24-1|NA|NA|TRBJ2-2
TGTGCCACCAGTGATTTGGACTCCACCACCGGGGAGCTGTTTTTT
CATSDLDSTTGELFF
>TRBV6-2/TRBV6-3|NA|TRBD1|TRBJ1-1
TGTGCCAGCAGCGCCATAAGAAGGGACAGGAGGAACACTGAAGCTTTCTTT
CASSAIRRDRRNTEAFF
>TRBV19|NA|TRBD1|TRBJ1-6
TGTGCCAGTAGTACCGGGACAGGGTTATCACCCCTCCACTTT
CASSTGTGLSPLHF
>TRBV18|NA|NA|TRBJ1-1
TGTGCCAGCTCAGCTCTAGGAGTTCTTAAAGGGAACACTGAAGCTTTCTTT
CASSALGVLKGNTEAFF
>TRBV29-1|NA|NA|TRBJ2-3
TGCAGCGTTGATCGGCCAGGGGAATATACGCAGTATTTT
CSVDRPGEYTQYF
>TRBV19|NA|NA|TRBJ2-7
TGTGCCAGTAGTATAGGGGGAGGGACAGGATCCTACGAGCAGTACTTC
CASSIGGGTGSYEQYF
>TRBV12-5|NA|TRBD1|TRBJ1-5
TGTGCTAGTGGTCTGGGACAGGCGTTCCCTTTTCAGCCCCAGCATTTT
CASGLGQAFPFQPQHF
>TRBV12-3/TRBV12-4|NA|TRBD1|TRBJ1-4
TGTGCCAGCAGTGGGACAGGGGGACGACTGTTTTTT
CASSGTGGRLFF
>TRBV7-3|NA|TRBD2|TRBJ2-5
TGTGCCAGCAGCCCGATGCGGGGGGCTCCAGAGACCCAGTACTTC
CASSPMRGAPETQYF
>TRBV3-1/TRBV3-2|NA|NA|TRBJ1-3
TGTGCCAGCAGCCAAGATTGGGGGGCTGGAAACACCATATATTTT
CASSQDWGAGNTIYF
>TRBV5-1|NA|TRBD2|TRBJ2-1
TGCGCCAGCAGCTTTCTCGGGGGGGCGTATAATGAGCAGTTCTTC
CASSFLGGAYNEQFF
>TRBV25-1|NA|NA|TRBJ2-3
TGTGCCAGCAGTGAGAGCCACCACACAGATACGCAGTATTTT
CASSESHHTDTQYF
>TRBV9|NA|TRBD1|TRBJ1-6
TGTGCCAGCAGCGTCGGACAGGGCGGCAATTCACCCCTCCACTTT
CASSVGQGGNSPLHF
>TRBV29-1|once|NA|TRBJ1-6
TGCAGCGTTGCGGAGACTTATAATTCACCCCTCCACTTT
CSVAETYNSPLHF
>TRBV6-2/TRBV6-3|once|NA|TRBJ1-2
TGTGCCAGCAGTTACTCGGAGGGAGGCTATGGCTACACCTTC
CASSYSEGGYGYTF
>TRBV4-1|NA|TRBD1|TRBJ2-1
TGCGCCAGCAGCCAAGACCTTGGACAGGGTTCCTACAATGAGCAGTTCTTC
CASSQDLGQGSYNEQFF
>TRBV10-3|NA|NA|TRBJ1-1
TGTGCCATCAGTGAACAGGTGAACACTGAAGCTTTCTTT
CAISEQVNTEAFF
>TRBV9|NA|NA|TRBJ2-1
TGTGCCAGCAGCCTCCTTCCCTACAATGAGCAGTTCTTC
CASSLLPYNEQFF
>TRBV19|NA|NA|TRBJ1-3
TGTGCCAGTAGTAAAGGGGGGGTGAACACCATATATTTT
CASSKGGVNTIYF
>TRBV12-5|NA|TRBD1|TRBJ2-7
TGTGCTAGTGGACCTTACGGGACAGGTAACTACGAGCAGTACTTC
CASGPYGTGNYEQYF
>TRBV6-2/TRBV6-3|NA|TRBD1|TRBJ2-7
TGTGCCAGCAGTTCTCGGACAGGGAGGCCCTACGAGCAGTACTTC
CASSSRTGRPYEQYF
>TRBV30|NA|NA|TRBJ1-3
TGTGCCTGGAGTGTGCGGGGCGGGGGAAACACCATATATTTT
CAWSVRGGGNTIYF
>TRBV7-2|NA|TRBD1|TRBJ2-7
TGTGCCAGCAGCTGGGGGACAGTGAATTACGAGCAGTACTTC
CASSWGTVNYEQYF
>TRBV11-2|NA|NA|TRBJ1-1
TGTGCCAGCAGCTTGGCGGTAGGGAACACTGAAGCTTTCTTT
CASSLAVGNTEAFF
>TRBV6-5|NA|NA|TRBJ1-1
TGTGCCAGCAGCCCCGCCAGGAAGAACACTGAAGCTTTCTTT
CASSPARKNTEAFF
>TRBV29-1|NA|TRBD1|TRBJ2-1
TGCAGCGTTGCCCTTCTGGGACAGGACGGGTACAATGAGCAGTTCTTC
CSVALLGQDGYNEQFF
>TRBV19|NA|TRBD1|TRBJ2-7
TGTGCCAGTAGTTTCCTCGGGACAGACTACGAGCAGTACTTC
CASSFLGTDYEQYF
>TRBV2|NA|NA|TRBJ1-2
TGTGCCAGCAGTGGGACAGCCTATGGCTACACCTTC
CASSGTAYGYTF
>TRBV19|few|NA|TRBJ2-2
TGTGCCAGTAACAGTAGTCCCTTCGGTGCCCCTACGAACACCGGGGAGCTGTTTTTT
CASNSSPFGAPTNTGELFF
>TRBV6-4|NA|TRBD2|TRBJ2-1
TGTGCCAGCAGTGAGCTAGCGGGGGCATACAATGAGCAGTTCTTC
CASSELAGAYNEQFF
>TRBV5-8|NA|TRBD1|TRBJ1-4
TGTGCCAGCAGCCGAGGACAGGGTGGTGAAAAACTGTTTTTT
CASSRGQGGEKLFF
>TRBV2|NA|TRBD1|TRBJ1-2
TGTGCCAGCAGTGAGACAGGGTCCACCTATGGCTACACCTTC
CASSETGSTYGYTF
>TRBV5-8|NA|TRBD1|TRBJ1-2
TGTGCCAGCAGGAACGCCGGGACAGGGGATGGCTACACCTTC
CASRNAGTGDGYTF
>TRBV28|NA|TRBD1|TRBJ1-3
TGTGCCAGCAGGGGACTTAGTCCGGACAGGGACTTCTCTGGAAACACCATATATTTT
CASRGLSPDRDFSGNTIYF
>TRBV30|NA|NA|TRBJ1-2
TGTGCCTGGAACCCAGGGGTTGGCTATGGCTACACCTTC
CAWNPGVGYGYTF
>TRBV27|NA|TRBD1|TRBJ2-7
TGTGCCAGCAGTCTACAGGGGATGTTTAACTACGAGCAGTACTTC
CASSLQGMFNYEQYF
>TRBV7-2|NA|NA|TRBJ2-5
TGTGCCAGCAGCTTAGACTCCCGAACTGTAGAGACCCAGTACTTC
CASSLDSRTVETQYF
>TRBV2|NA|NA|TRBJ1-4
TGTGCCAGCAGTTTCTCGGACTCCACCAACGGAAAACTGTTTTTT
CASSFSDSTNGKLFF